This T cell receptor (beta chain) comes out of a study of OX40 agonist ivuxolimab in advanced cancers. Study-level background: Ivuxolimab was a fully human IgG2 agonistic monoclonal antibody targeting the costimulatory receptor OX40 (CD134). Intravenous ivuxolimab was administered to patients every 2 weeks at six dose levels: 0.01, 0.1, 0.3, 1.5, 3 and 10 mg/kg. Of the 50 to 55 patients in dose escalation, about 19 had hepatocellular carcinoma, roughly 15 had melanoma, 9 had renal cell carcinoma and 9 had head and neck cancer. In the dose-escalation cohort, nearly 85% of patients were male, and the mean age was 60 years with a range of roughly 20 to 80. Prior anti-PD-1, anti-PD-L1 or anti-CTLA-4 therapy was permitted, and about two fifths of dose-escalation patients had received checkpoint inhibitors. Three dose-escalation patients achieved partial responses, one with hepatocellular carcinoma and two with cutaneous melanoma. The purpose of peripheral TCRbeta sequencing was to test whether ivuxolimab changed TCR sequence diversity and led to clonal T-cell expansion. The paper reports the monotherapy dose-escalation portion (N ≈ 50 patients) of the phase I ivuxolimab trial. On the study overall, not on this receptor specifically: At doses of 0.1 to 3.0 mg/kg, clonal expansion of both CD4+ and CD8+ blood T cells was observed from baseline to week 6. On average, CD8+ T cells showed more expanded clones than CD4+ T cells after ivuxolimab. Low levels of normalized T-cell clonal expansion were also seen in some patients who did not respond. Antigen specificity was not determined for the clonally expanded peripheral T cells. In partial responders in the 0.1-3.0 mg/kg groups, normalized peripheral clonal expansion was found to be among the lowest, especially among CD8+ T cells.

Including the terminal cysteine and phenylalanine, the CDR3 comprises 13 residues. Left in the record is the CDR3 DNA by itself, 39 bases read in frame from the first base. The sample holds one count of this clone. The antigen this receptor binds is unknown. Base qualities are not provided; no much larger clone lies one nucleotide away. Genomic DNA was isolated from the sorted cells so that the TCRbeta CDR3 region could be sequenced. TCRbeta CDR3 regions were sequenced using the immunoSEQ Assay. This is the immuneACCESS table as TCRdb keeps it, with only in-frame sequences that have V and J called. A part of the clones is gone; compared with another copy, unresolved V genes explain less than half, and the rest is unexplained. In this sample the table shows fewer than 80,000 clones, about 85% of which occur a single time. The top ten constitute 0.66% of the sample. The trial excluded patients who had a history of autoimmune disease or who were on systemic immunosuppression. Peripheral blood for TCR sequencing was collected from all dose cohorts at baseline, on cycle 4 day 1, and on cycle 7 day 1. The samples were taken from a phase I, first-in-human, multicenter, open-label dose-escalation trial of ivuxolimab. The trial enrolled adults with locally advanced or metastatic head and neck squamous cell, hepatocellular, melanoma or renal cell carcinoma. Before TCR sequencing, CD4+ T cells and CD8+ T cells from peripheral blood were sorted into separate populations.

This specimen was CD4+ or CD8+ T cells sorted from blood, taken in a trial of the OX40 agonist ivuxolimab. This TCR was sampled from an adult with an advanced solid tumor such as melanoma, head and neck, liver or kidney cancer. The rearranged segments are TRBV12-2 and TRBJ2-7; whether TRBD1, the table's D call, matches the DNA was not checked. TRBV12-2 is marked as a pseudogene. The CDR3 in this case is CASRKSRGYEQYF. Read as DNA, the sequence is TGTGCAAGTCGCAAAAGCAGGGGCTACGAGCAGTACTTC.